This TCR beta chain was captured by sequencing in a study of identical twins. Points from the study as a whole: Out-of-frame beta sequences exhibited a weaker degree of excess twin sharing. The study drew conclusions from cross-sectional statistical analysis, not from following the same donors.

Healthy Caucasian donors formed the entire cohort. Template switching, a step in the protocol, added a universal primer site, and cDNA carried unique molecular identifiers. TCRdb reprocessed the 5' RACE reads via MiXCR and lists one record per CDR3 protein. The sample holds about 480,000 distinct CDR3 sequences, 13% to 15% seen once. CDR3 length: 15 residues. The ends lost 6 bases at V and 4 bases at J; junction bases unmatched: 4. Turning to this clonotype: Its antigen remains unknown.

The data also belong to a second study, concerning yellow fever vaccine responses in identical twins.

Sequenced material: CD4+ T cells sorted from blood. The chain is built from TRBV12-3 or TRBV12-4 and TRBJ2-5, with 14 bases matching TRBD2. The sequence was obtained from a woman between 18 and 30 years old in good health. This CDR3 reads CASSRTSGGPETQYF. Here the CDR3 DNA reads TGTGCCAGCAGCAGGACTAGCGGGGGGCCAGAGACCCAGTACTTC.